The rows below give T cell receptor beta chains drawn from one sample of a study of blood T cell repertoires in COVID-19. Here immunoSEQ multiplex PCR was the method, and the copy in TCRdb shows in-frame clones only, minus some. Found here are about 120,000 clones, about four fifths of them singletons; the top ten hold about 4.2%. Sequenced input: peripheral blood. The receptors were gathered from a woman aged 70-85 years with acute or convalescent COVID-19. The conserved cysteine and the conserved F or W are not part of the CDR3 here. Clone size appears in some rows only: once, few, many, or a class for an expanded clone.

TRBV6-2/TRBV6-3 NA ASSAQLGTEAF
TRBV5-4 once ASSLSAGLNTGELF
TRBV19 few ASSKPGGRSGELF
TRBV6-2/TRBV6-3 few ASSYTLSGYT
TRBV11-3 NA ASRFEGAYTEAF
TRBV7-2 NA ASSPTTGQGYGYT
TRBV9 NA ASSAGTGGSTEAF
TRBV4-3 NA ASSQGEGAGTEAF
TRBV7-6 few ASSQTGLARVTYNEQF
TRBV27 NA ASSLFSLIAGSEQY
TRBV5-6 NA ASSLKHRGLAGYGYT
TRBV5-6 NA ASSSRTGPSNQPQH
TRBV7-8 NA ASGRGDLSTEAF
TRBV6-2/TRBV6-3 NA ASSEAYEQY
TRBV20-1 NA SASDARGAFDEQF
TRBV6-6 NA ASRGTGDNYGYT
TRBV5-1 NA ASSLDRGISYEQY
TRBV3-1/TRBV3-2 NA ASSQATTGGGTEAF
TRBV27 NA ASSWQGGNSPLH
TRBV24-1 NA ATSRPGQGTDTQY
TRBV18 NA ASSPDSPNGYT
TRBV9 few ASSVGSLAGNTIY
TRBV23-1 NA ASSQSTRGEDQPQH
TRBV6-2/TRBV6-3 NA ASSYILQGRGNEQF
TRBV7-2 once ASSLPWGTRTEQY
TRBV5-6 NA ASSLGHSRGDGYT
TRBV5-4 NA ASSPRPFYEQY
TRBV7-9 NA ASSLEGGELSPLH
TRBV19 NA ASSISRVGGELF
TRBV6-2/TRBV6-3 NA ASSSQKQLKSSNQPQH
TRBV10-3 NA AISERNRIDTEAF
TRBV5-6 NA ASSPWDRSDQPQH
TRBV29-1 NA SVRTSGGETQY
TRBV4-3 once ASSQDLGQGNYGYT
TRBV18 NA ASSLLDRGSAYEQY
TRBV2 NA ASSKGGGGNEKLF
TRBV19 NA ASSTRSGTNYNEQF
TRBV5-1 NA ASSYSDGGNYGYT
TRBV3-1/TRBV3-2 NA ASRIRTGQETQY
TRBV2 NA ASSEESSSDTQY
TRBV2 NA ASSEDTHEQY
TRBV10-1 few ASSENNPGTGVVNYGYT
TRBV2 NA ASRGPGTEAF
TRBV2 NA ASSDPGQGGNQPQH
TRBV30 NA AWTRQGARQPQH
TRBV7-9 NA ASSLGSWGRNSPLH
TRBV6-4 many ASSDTGQGVNGYT
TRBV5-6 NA ASSPYRQGAIRDTQY
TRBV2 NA ASRLGQEYGYT
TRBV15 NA ATSRGTGIGQPQH
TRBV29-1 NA SVEAGGTGTGHSGYT
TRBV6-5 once ASSYSGTGVYGYT
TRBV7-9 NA ASSFESGQEAF
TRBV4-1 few ASSQDLSTGAVNGYT